Each of the 32 T cell receptor beta chains below was sequenced from the same sample in a study of radiotherapy plus CTLA-4 blockade in lung cancer. Assay used: immunoSEQ multiplex PCR; TCRdb lists only in-frame clones, some missing. The sample lists about 100,000 clones; 83% were seen once. Sequenced here: peripheral blood, sampled from a patient treated with radiotherapy plus ipilimumab. The receptors here all came from a human donor with non-small cell lung cancer who had stable disease on radiotherapy plus ipilimumab.

The chain links TRBV7-9 to TRBJ1-5, with D hard to call. Germline CDR1 reads SEHNR; CDR2 reads FQNEAQ (reference sequence). The CDR3 spans 14 residues. The V gene lost 0 bases and the J gene lost 3 bases, with 6 bases spanning the gap. The CDR3 region is CASSLAGNNQPQHF. Written as DNA, the CDR3 is TGTGCCAGCAGCTTAGCAGGGAACAATCAGCCCCAGCATTTT.

This chain uses TRBV28 with TRBJ2-5; TRBD2 matches 11 bases. In germline, CDR1 is MDHEN, CDR2 SYDVKM. The CDR3 loop spans 20 amino acids. V was clipped by 4 bases and J by 4 bases; unmatched bases: 20. CDR3 in amino acids: CASSSEVGLSGRAAGETQYF. The CDR3 nucleotides read TGTGCCAGCAGTTCCGAGGTGGGGCTTAGCGGGAGGGCCGCGGGAGAGACCCAGTACTTC.

This clone has only a few counts. The chain couples TRBV6-6 to TRBJ1-2; the D gene is possibly TRBD1 (6 bases). Germline V gene data show CDR1 as MNHNY and CDR2 as SVGAGI (reference sequence). This CDR3 has 13 amino acids. The ends were cut back, 6 bases at V and 8 bases at J, with 16 bases in the middle. The DNA for the CDR3 is TGTGCCAGCAGCAACGGGGGGGCTCAGGGCTACACCTTC. Amino acids: CASSNGGAQGYTF.

The J gene is TRBJ2-3, the V gene TRBV28; no definite D call. With 3 bases removed from V and 0 bases from J, the gap between germline ends came to 10 bases. Germline CDR1 and CDR2: MDHEN and SYDVKM. The CDR3 has 15 amino acids. CDR3 sequence reads: CASSLVVGSTDTQYF. The CDR3 DNA sequence: TGTGCCAGCAGTTTGGTAGTGGGCAGCACAGATACGCAGTATTTT.

The chain couples TRBV7-2 to TRBJ2-5; tentatively, D is TRBD1 (5 bases). The CDR3 spans 12 residues. CDR1 is SGHTA, CDR2 FQGNSA, per germline. The germline V and J ends were trimmed by 4 bases and 7 bases, with 10 bases remaining between them. CDR3 DNA sequence: TGTGCCAGCAGCTCGACCAGGGTGACCCAGTACTTC. Its protein product is CASSSTRVTQYF.

The CDR3 sequence is CASSLGTYTEAFF. CDR3 coding DNA: TGTGCCAGCAGCTTAGGGACTTACACTGAAGCTTTCTTT. V usage is TRBV11-2 and J usage is TRBJ1-1; the D is unclear. This CDR3 has 13 residues. Looked up from germline, CDR1 is SGHAT and CDR2 is FQNNGV. The ends were cut back, 1 base at V and 3 bases at J, with 6 bases in the middle.

The V call is TRBV20-1, the J call TRBJ1-6; D possibly corresponds to TRBD1 (6 bases). CDR3 length equals 11 residues. The germline V gene has CDR1 DFQATT and CDR2 SNEGSKA (reference sequence). Trimming removed 6 bases from V and 15 bases from J, with 15 bases in between. This chain's CDR3 is CSAYAGTNLHF. CDR3 in DNA: TGCAGTGCCTACGCCGGGACAAACCTCCACTTT.

The rearrangement uses TRBV10-3 and TRBJ2-7; the match to TRBD2 covers 9 bases. Trimming removed 2 bases from V and 2 bases from J; junction bases left unmatched: 10. Looked up from germline, CDR1 is ENHRY and CDR2 is SYGVKD. The CDR3 is 17 amino acids. The CDR3 reads CAISESSSGMGAYEQYF. CDR3 DNA sequence: TGTGCCATCAGTGAGAGTTCTAGCGGGATGGGAGCCTACGAGCAGTACTTC.

The chain joins TRBV7-3 to TRBJ2-7; 15 positions match TRBD2. Trimming cost V 0 bases and J 6 bases; bases outside gene matches: 12. Germline V gene data show CDR1 as SGHTA and CDR2 as FQGTGA. The CDR3 extends over 19 amino acids. CDR3 bases: TGTGCCAGCAGCTTAACATTCGGGGGACTAGCGGGAGGAACCAGCGAGCAGTACTTC. Protein sequence: CASSLTFGGLAGGTSEQYF.

With regard to this clone: The same CDR3 is also encoded by other DNA sequences in this sample. This chain links TRBV7-2 with TRBJ1-1; D call uncertain. The CDR3 is made up of 13 amino acids. The germline V gene has CDR1 SGHTA and CDR2 FQGNSA. V gave up 5 bases and J gave up 2 bases, with 9 bases separating them. The CDR3 is CASSGGRNTEAFF. CDR3 nucleotide sequence: TGTGCCAGCAGCGGCGGACGAAACACTGAAGCTTTCTTT.

CDR3 DNA sequence: TGTGCCAGCAGCAAACTACACCTCGGAAACACCATATATTTT. Protein product: CASSKLHLGNTIYF. J is TRBJ1-3 and V is TRBV21-1. TRBV21-1 is labeled a pseudogene. This CDR3 comprises 14 residues.

This clone came up once. The V and J genes are TRBV6-5 and TRBJ2-3, with 8 bases that match TRBD2. V lost 6 bases, J lost 8 bases, and 10 bases stayed unmatched. This CDR3 contains 14 residues. Germline values: CDR1 MNHEY, CDR2 SVGAGI. CDR3 nucleotides: TGTGCCAGCAGGGCTAGCGGGCTACACGGTACGCAGTATTTT. It specifies CASRASGLHGTQYF.

The chain couples TRBV6-5 to TRBJ2-2; D remains unclear. V lost 7 bases and J lost 6, with 12 bases in between. This CDR3 has 13 residues. Germline CDR1 reads MNHEY; CDR2 reads SVGAGI. CDR3 nucleotides: TGTGCCAGCAAGGTTAAGGGTGCCGGGGAGCTGTTTTTT. It yields the protein CASKVKGAGELFF.

The gene calls are TRBV4-1 and TRBJ2-1; 12 bases fit TRBD2. CDR3 length: 17 amino acids. In germline, CDR1 is MGHRA, CDR2 YSYEKL. The J segment lost 4 bases and the V segment lost 4 bases, leaving 8 bases of the junction unmatched. The CDR3 is CASSRTSSGGEYNEQFF. For the CDR3, the DNA is TGCGCCAGCAGCCGTACCTCTAGCGGGGGGGAGTACAATGAGCAGTTCTTC.

The CDR3 protein is CASSARDSGGYTF. The CDR3 DNA reads as TGTGCCAGCAGTGCCCGGGACAGTGGAGGCTACACCTTC. This chain joins TRBV6-5 and TRBJ1-2; TRBD1 matches at 7 bases. Trimming cost V 5 bases and J 8 bases; bases outside gene matches: 8. Germline CDR1 and CDR2: MNHEY and SVGAGI. The CDR3 spans 13 residues.

The chain employs TRBV5-1 and TRBJ1-1; no firm D call. There are 13 residues in the CDR3. V lost 2 bases and J 0 bases, leaving 5 bases between the germline ends. CDR1 is SGHRS and CDR2 is YFSETQ in the germline V gene. CDR3 region: CASSFFLNTEAFF. The CDR3 bases are TGCGCCAGCAGCTTTTTTTTGAACACTGAAGCTTTCTTT. The full variable domain, its missing parts supplied by reference TRBV5-1 and TRBJ1-1, is KAGVTQTPRYLIKTRGQQVTLSCSPISGHRSVSWYQQTPGQGLQFLFEYFSETQRNKGNFPGRFSGRQFSNSRSEMNVSTLELGDSALYLCASSFFLNTEAFFGQGTRLTVV.

The rearrangement uses TRBV10-2 and TRBJ2-5; 11 positions match TRBD2. The J call is in doubt because the DNA end fits TRBJ2-7 better. Germline-derived CDR1 and CDR2 are WSHSY and SAAADI. This CDR3 region has 18 residues. The CDR3 nucleotides read TGCGCCAGCAGACCCTCCGGGACTAGCGGAAAGGGCTCCTACGAGCAGTACTTC. This codes for CASRPSGTSGKGSYEQYF.

As DNA, the CDR3 is TGTGCCAGCAGTTCCAAAGCGGGAGTATTGTACGAGCAGTACTTC. This encodes CASSSKAGVLYEQYF. The chain has TRBV27 and TRBJ2-7; TRBD2 matches at 8 bases. Per germline, CDR1 MNHEY and CDR2 SMNVEV (reference sequence). The ends lost 4 bases at V and 4 bases at J; junction bases unmatched: 9. CDR3 length: 15 residues.

The chain joins TRBV6-5 to TRBJ1-2; no clear D. V shed 1 base and J shed 2 bases, with 5 bases lying between them. Germline CDR1 is MNHEY and CDR2 is SVGAGI. This CDR3 has 13 amino acids. CDR3 loop: CASSYYSNYGYTF. The CDR3 region has the DNA TGTGCCAGCAGTTACTACAGCAACTATGGCTACACCTTC.

This clone was counted only a few times. V gene TRBV7-6 combines with J gene TRBJ2-3; D not resolved. Germline-derived CDR1 and CDR2 are SGHVS and FNYEAQ. V was trimmed by 6 bases and J by 2 bases, leaving 3 bases between them. The CDR3 is made up of 11 amino acids. In DNA, the CDR3 is TGTGCCAGCAGTGTCACAGATACGCAGTATTTT. The encoded protein is CASSVTDTQYF.

The V and J genes are TRBV11-2 and TRBJ1-3; D not certain. The V end was cut by 5 bases, the J end by 3 bases, with 17 bases between. Per germline, CDR1 SGHAT and CDR2 FQNNGV. The CDR3 loop spans 16 amino acids. The CDR3 DNA follows: TGTGCCAGCAGCCTGCAGGACGGGCAGCTTGGAAACACCATATATTTT. Protein sequence: CASSLQDGQLGNTIYF.

The rearrangement joins TRBV29-1 to TRBJ1-2; tentatively, D is TRBD1 (5 bases). V lost 4 bases and J lost 6, with 12 bases in between. CDR3 length equals 12 residues. CDR1 SQVTM and CDR2 ANQGSEA come from the germline V gene. CDR3: CSVVGAGDGYTF. In DNA, the CDR3 is TGCAGCGTTGTAGGGGCGGGGGATGGCTACACCTTC.

The chain joins TRBV7-6 to TRBJ2-2; a weak D match, TRBD2 (6 bases). This CDR3 is built from 16 residues. CDR1 is SGHVS and CDR2 is FNYEAQ in the germline V gene. V was shortened by 1 base and J by 6 bases, with 15 bases between the two germline ends. For the CDR3, the DNA is TGTGCCAGCAGCTTAGGCGGGGCAGGAGGAGCCGGGGAGCTGTTTTTT. Translating it yields CASSLGGAGGAGELFF.

The rearrangement joins TRBV19 to TRBJ1-6; D gene ambiguous. Trimming took off 1 base at V and 9 bases at J, with 4 bases between the two ends. Germline CDR1 is LNHDA and CDR2 is SQIVND (reference sequence). The CDR3 covers 12 residues. The CDR3 region is CASSIGGSPLHF. The DNA of the CDR3 is TGTGCCAGTAGTATAGGAGGTTCACCCCTCCACTTT.

The chain joins TRBV19 to TRBJ2-3, with 8 bases lining up with TRBD2. This CDR3 comprises 15 residues. The junction had 6 bases not matched to a gene; V was cut back by 6 bases and J by 1 base. Per the germline V gene, CDR1 is LNHDA and CDR2 is SQIVND (reference sequence). The CDR3 here is CASSPWRGGTDTQYF. The CDR3 region has the DNA TGTGCCAGTAGCCCCTGGCGGGGGGGCACAGATACGCAGTATTTT. Based on the CDR3 plus reference TRBV19 and TRBJ2-3, the full variable domain is DGGITQSPKYLFRKEGQNVTLSCEQNLNHDAMYWYRQDPGQGLRLIYYSQIVNDFQKGDIAEGYSVSREKKESFPLTVTSAQKNPTAFYLCASSPWRGGTDTQYFGPGTRLTVL.

The chain combines TRBV19 with TRBJ1-2; no definite D call. V lost 5 bases to trimming and J lost 6 bases, with 16 bases between them. The CDR3 contains 14 residues. Germline CDR1 is LNHDA and CDR2 is SQIVND (reference sequence). CDR3 protein: CASSHTFGYDGYTF. The CDR3 DNA sequence: TGTGCCAGTAGTCATACGTTCGGTTATGATGGCTACACCTTC.

J is TRBJ1-1 and V is TRBV28; unclear D gene. V was cut by 1 base and J by 0 bases, with 9 bases left in between. The V gene's germline CDR1 is MDHEN and CDR2 SYDVKM. The CDR3 is 15 amino acids. CDR3 residues: CASSLSITMNTEAFF. The DNA of the CDR3 is TGTGCCAGCAGTTTATCGATAACCATGAACACTGAAGCTTTCTTT.

This chain connects TRBV29-1 to TRBJ2-7; tentatively, D is TRBD2 (6 bases). CDR1 is SQVTM and CDR2 is ANQGSEA in the germline V gene. This CDR3 is 13 amino acids long. V gave up 5 bases and J gave up 0 bases, with 11 bases separating them. CDR3 loop: CSVSSGSSYEQYF. The CDR3 DNA follows: TGCAGCGTTAGTAGCGGCAGCTCCTACGAGCAGTACTTC.

The chain links TRBV10-2 to TRBJ2-6; 9 nucleotides match TRBD2. This CDR3 comprises 17 residues. Germline V gene lookup returns CDR1 WSHSY and CDR2 SAAADI. V lost 7 bases and J lost 1; bases outside the gene matches: 8. The CDR3 loop is CASKESGGHSGANVLTF. The CDR3 nucleotides read TGCGCCAGCAAGGAGAGCGGGGGGCATTCTGGGGCCAACGTCCTGACTTTC.

The chain links TRBV7-8 to TRBJ1-2; D is undetermined. Per the germline V gene, CDR1 is SGHVS and CDR2 is FQNEAQ. CDR3 size: 13 residues. V lost 5 bases to trimming and J lost 0 bases, with 7 bases between them. The CDR3 loop is CASSLGTNYGYTF. The CDR3 bases are TGTGCCAGCAGCCTCGGAACTAACTATGGCTACACCTTC.

V and J are TRBV28 and TRBJ1-1; tentatively, D is TRBD1 (5 bases). The ends were cut back, 3 bases at V and 5 bases at J, with 13 bases in the middle. This CDR3 is 14 amino acids long. Per the germline V gene, CDR1 is MDHEN and CDR2 is SYDVKM. The CDR3 DNA follows: TGTGCCAGCAGTTTGCTGGGGGAGAGAACTGAAGCTTTCTTT. As protein: CASSLLGERTEAFF.

The chain is built from TRBV7-2 and TRBJ2-7; 9 bases are shared with TRBD1. From germline, CDR1 is SGHTA and CDR2 FQGNSA. With 4 bases clipped from V and 3 bases from J, the junction kept 7 bases outside the gene matches. The CDR3 runs to 15 residues. CDR3 residues: CASSYRGQGYYEQYF. As DNA, the CDR3 is TGTGCCAGCAGCTACAGGGGGCAAGGTTACTACGAGCAGTACTTC.